The 19 T cell receptor beta chains listed next were all sequenced from one sample in a study of blood T cell repertoires in COVID-19. Assay: immunoSEQ multiplex PCR; the TCRdb copy retains only in-frame clones and omits some. This table has roughly 100,000 clones, more than 70% appearing once. Source material: peripheral blood. These receptor sequences come from a woman aged 25-40 years with acute or convalescent COVID-19.

This clone was seen once. The V and J genes are TRBV4-1 and TRBJ2-7, with no clear D. Germline-derived CDR1 and CDR2 are MGHRA and YSYEKL. The ends were cut back, 0 bases at V and 2 bases at J, with 11 bases in the middle. The CDR3 totals 15 residues. The CDR3 here is CASSQDSAGTYEQYF. CDR3 bases: TGCGCCAGCAGCCAAGATAGTGCAGGAACCTACGAGCAGTACTTC.

CDR3 amino acids: CASKRTDGQPQHF. CDR3 DNA: TGTGCCAGCAAGAGGACAGATGGGCAGCCCCAGCATTTT. The rearrangement joins TRBV2 to TRBJ1-5; the D gene is possibly TRBD1 (6 bases). Trimming stripped 7 bases from V and 7 bases from J, with 14 bases between. This CDR3 comprises 13 residues. CDR1 SNHLY and CDR2 FYNNEI come from the germline V gene.

V usage is TRBV11-3 and J usage is TRBJ2-5; possibly TRBD1 for D (5 bases). This CDR3 is built from 12 residues. Trimming took off 0 bases at V and 8 bases at J, with 7 bases between the two ends. CDR1 and CDR2 (germline): SGHNT, YENEEA. CDR3 region: CASSLDRVTQYF. CDR3 in DNA: TGTGCCAGCAGCTTAGACAGGGTTACCCAGTACTTC.

The V call is TRBV2, the J call TRBJ1-2, with D tentatively TRBD1 (6 bases). Germline values: CDR1 SNHLY, CDR2 FYNNEI. The CDR3 contains 12 residues. Trimming removed 11 bases at V and 8 bases at J, with 18 bases between. The CDR3, as DNA: TGTGCCGTCCACAGGGATACTCCGGGCTACACCTTC. Translation gives CAVHRDTPGYTF.

This clone was counted only a few times. The rearrangement uses TRBV11-3 and TRBJ2-7; possibly TRBD1 for D (6 bases). Germline lookup yields CDR1 SGHNT and CDR2 YENEEA. V gave up 3 bases and J gave up 5 bases, with 8 bases separating them. The CDR3 loop spans 12 amino acids. CDR3 DNA sequence: TGTGCCAGCAGCTTCCAGGGGAACGAGCAGTACTTC. Translated: CASSFQGNEQYF.

The rearrangement uses TRBV19 and TRBJ2-1; 7 bases map to TRBD1. This CDR3 spans 14 amino acids. Germline trimming cut 4 bases from V and 2 bases from J; bases unmatched to any gene: 2. The V gene's germline CDR1 is LNHDA and CDR2 SQIVND (reference sequence). CDR3 residues: CASSKGQTYNEQFF. DNA of the CDR3: TGTGCCAGTAGTAAGGGACAGACCTACAATGAGCAGTTCTTC. Combining the CDR3 with reference TRBV19 and TRBJ2-1 gives the whole variable domain DGGITQSPKYLFRKEGQNVTLSCEQNLNHDAMYWYRQDPGQGLRLIYYSQIVNDFQKGDIAEGYSVSREKKESFPLTVTSAQKNPTAFYLCASSKGQTYNEQFFGPGTRLTVL.

This rearrangement joins TRBV6-6 to TRBJ1-6; tentatively, D is TRBD1 (6 bases). Trimming removed 10 bases at V and 5 bases at J, with 12 bases between. This CDR3 has 13 residues. CDR1 and CDR2 (germline): MNHNY, SVGAGI (reference sequence). The CDR3: CAICRGNNSPLHF. CDR3 nucleotides: TGTGCCATCTGCAGGGGTAATAATTCACCCCTCCACTTT.

Points on this clone: An end of the junction differs from the germline gene, which may be a read error. This sequence joins TRBV18 and TRBJ1-5; possibly TRBD1 for D (5 bases). The CDR3 is 13 amino acids. Germline V gives CDR1 KGHSH, CDR2 LQKENI. The CDR3, as DNA: TGTACCAGCTCACCGGACATTAATCAGCCCCAGCATTTT. This encodes CTSSPDINQPQHF.

This clone was counted a few times. The CDR3 sequence is CASSSGGEYGYTF. The CDR3 DNA reads as TGTGCCAGCAGTTCGGGGGGCGAATATGGCTACACCTTC. The genes are TRBV27 and TRBJ1-2; D is perhaps TRBD1 (6 bases). Looked up from germline, CDR1 is MNHEY and CDR2 is SMNVEV (reference sequence). This CDR3 spans 13 amino acids. The ends were cut back, 4 bases at V and 5 bases at J, with 11 bases in the middle.

This rearrangement joins TRBV5-1 to TRBJ2-2; D call uncertain. V was clipped by 3 bases and J by 6 bases, with 15 bases between them. Germline assignment: CDR1 SGHRS and CDR2 YFSETQ. CDR3 length: 15 amino acids. The CDR3 protein is CASSSPGARAGELFF. CDR3 DNA sequence: TGCGCCAGCAGCTCGCCCGGTGCCCGGGCCGGGGAGCTGTTTTTT.

The chain links TRBV3-1 (or the pseudogene TRBV3-2) to TRBJ2-1; 11 positions agree with TRBD2. There are 14 residues in the CDR3. Germline-derived CDR1 and CDR2 are LGHDT and YNNKEL (reference sequence). V dropped 1 base and J dropped 12; count of bases not matched to a gene: 5. The CDR3 coding sequence is TGTGCCAGCAGCCAAGGCCAGCTAGCGGGGGGGCAGTTCTTC. It is translated as CASSQGQLAGGQFF.

This clone was picked up one time. The chain employs TRBV3-1 (or the pseudogene TRBV3-2) and TRBJ2-2; the match to TRBD2 covers 15 bases. The ends lost 3 bases at V and 0 bases at J; junction bases unmatched: 5. The CDR3 runs 19 residues. The germline V gene encodes CDR1 LGHDT and CDR2 YNNKEL (reference sequence). CDR3 protein: CASSQTGLAGGSNTGELFF. The CDR3 DNA reads TGTGCCAGCAGCCAGACGGGACTAGCGGGGGGCTCGAACACCGGGGAGCTGTTTTTT.

The chain has TRBV6-6 and TRBJ1-5; tentatively, D is TRBD1 (5 bases). There are 14 residues in the CDR3. V lost 6 bases, J lost 2 bases, and 11 bases lay in between. Germline V gene lookup returns CDR1 MNHNY and CDR2 SVGAGI (reference sequence). CDR3 residues: CASSPGLGNQPQHF. CDR3 DNA sequence: TGTGCCAGCAGCCCAGGGCTGGGCAATCAGCCCCAGCATTTT.

The V call is TRBV9, the J call TRBJ1-2; the match to TRBD1 covers 7 bases. Germline V CDR1 and CDR2: SGDLS, YYNGEE. V lost 0 bases, J lost 1 base, and 6 bases stayed unmatched. The CDR3 covers 16 residues. Here the CDR3 DNA reads TGTGCCAGCAGCGTAGGGCAGGGGGTTTTTAACTATGGCTACACCTTC. Protein: CASSVGQGVFNYGYTF. Using reference TRBV9 and TRBJ1-2 for the parts outside the CDR3, the full variable domain is DSGVTQTPKHLITATGQRVTLRCSPRSGDLSVYWYQQSLDQGLQFLIQYYNGEERAKGNILERFSAQQFPDLHSELNLSSLELGDSALYFCASSVGQGVFNYGYTFGSGTRLTVV.

The chain links TRBV23-1 to TRBJ1-5, with a possible D match to TRBD1 (5 bases). TRBV23-1 is flagged as an ORF with uncertain function. With 2 bases removed from V and 2 bases from J, the gap between germline ends came to 10 bases. This CDR3 contains 15 residues. CDR3 nucleotide sequence: TGCGCCAGCAGTCAAGGGGGGTCGGGCAATCAGCCCCAGCATTTT. Amino acids: CASSQGGSGNQPQHF.

The chain uses TRBV30 and TRBJ2-7, with D maybe TRBD1 (7 bases). This CDR3 has 11 residues. In germline, CDR1 is GTSNPN, CDR2 SVGIG (reference sequence). CDR3 amino acids: CAWGAGGEQYF. The CDR3 DNA follows: TGTGCATGGGGCGCAGGGGGGGAGCAGTACTTC.

The rearrangement uses TRBV6-2 or TRBV6-3 and TRBJ2-1; 9 bases are a match to TRBD2. Trimming cost V 3 bases and J 6 bases; bases outside gene matches: 6. The length of the CDR3 is 15 residues. CDR1 is MNHEY, CDR2 SVGEGT, per germline. The CDR3 DNA reads TGTGCCAGCAGTTATAGAAGCGGGGGGCCCAATGAGCAGTTCTTC. Protein product: CASSYRSGGPNEQFF.

The chain employs TRBV9 and TRBJ2-1, with TRBD2 matching over 9 bases. V trimming: 4 bases; J trimming: 4 bases; junction bases outside the gene matches: 21. This CDR3 region has 20 residues. Germline loops: CDR1 SGDLS, CDR2 YYNGEE. The CDR3 region is CASSPVTGRGGRRVYNEQFF. The CDR3 DNA follows: TGTGCCAGCAGCCCCGTAACTGGGCGGGGGGGCAGGAGAGTGTACAATGAGCAGTTCTTC.

J is TRBJ1-2 and V is TRBV5-1; 8 bases map to TRBD1. Germline CDR1 SGHRS, CDR2 YFSETQ. Unmatched junction bases numbered 8, after V lost 0 bases and J lost 4 bases. This CDR3 has 16 residues. CDR3: CASSLVFSGQAYGYTF. Here the CDR3 DNA reads TGCGCCAGCAGCTTGGTCTTTTCGGGACAGGCCTATGGCTACACCTTC.